This T cell receptor (beta chain) was identified during a study of OX40 agonist ivuxolimab in advanced cancers. Across the study: Hepatocellular carcinoma, melanoma, renal cell or head and neck cancer affected the dose-escalation patients.

General observations from the study: Nonresponders included some who also had low normalized T-cell clonal expansion. No determination was made of the antigen specificity of the expanded peripheral T cells.

Profiling relied on immunoSEQ multiplex PCR, and the TCRdb table lists in-frame clones only, not all of them. The repertoire has about 40,000 clones, around 82% of them found once; the top ten carry roughly 7.5%. Comments on this clone: The antigen remains undetermined.

This clonotype was sampled from an adult with an advanced solid tumor such as melanoma, head and neck, liver or kidney cancer. This sample comprised CD4+ or CD8+ T cells sorted from blood, obtained in a trial of the OX40 agonist ivuxolimab.

The CDR3 DNA sequence: TGTGCCAGCAGCTTAACCTCAAGGGATTCACCCCTCCACTTT. It codes for CASSLTSRDSPLHF. The genes are TRBV5-4 and TRBJ1-6; no clear D. This CDR3 comprises 14 residues. Germline lookup yields CDR1 SGHNT and CDR2 YYREEE (reference sequence). V was cut by 2 bases and J by 8 bases, with 11 bases left in between.